This is a list of T cell receptor beta chains from one sample in a study of blood T cells in healthy people across ages. TCRdb ran MiXCR on the 5' RACE reads and lists one entry per CDR3 protein. The data hold some 760,000 distinct CDR3 sequences, with 25% observed a single time. These records were also assigned to another study, of T cells of mothers and their children.

Sequencing was carried out using blood. The receptors originated from a boy aged 10-17 years in good health. Each CDR3 is given with its conserved first and last residue. D genes are given only for firm matches. For some rows the clone size is stated as once, few or many, or as a class when expanded; others skip it.

j_call: TRBJ2-7; d_call: TRBD2; v_call: TRBV7-7; clone_size: few; cdr3_nt: TGTGCTAGCAGCACCGGACTAGCGGAGTCCTACGAGCAGTACTTC; cdr3_aa: CASSTGLAESYEQYF
j_call: TRBJ1-5; d_call: TRBD1; v_call: TRBV28; clone_size: few; cdr3_nt: TGTGCCAGCAGGGACAGGGTGGGATTTAGCAATCAGCCCCAGCATTTT; cdr3_aa: CASRDRVGFSNQPQHF
j_call: TRBJ2-7; d_call: -; v_call: TRBV28; clone_size: many; cdr3_nt: TGTGCCAGCAGTTTACCTGGTTGGTTCTCCTACGAGCAGTACTTC; cdr3_aa: CASSLPGWFSYEQYF
j_call: TRBJ2-5; d_call: TRBD2; v_call: TRBV4-2; clone_size: -; cdr3_nt: TGTGCCAGCAGCCCACACGGACTAGAAGAGACCCAGTACTTC; cdr3_aa: CASSPHGLEETQYF
j_call: TRBJ1-2; d_call: TRBD1; v_call: TRBV27; clone_size: -; cdr3_nt: TGTGCCAGCAGTTCGAACAGGGGGCCTGGGTATGGCTACACCTTC; cdr3_aa: CASSSNRGPGYGYTF
j_call: TRBJ2-7; d_call: TRBD2; v_call: TRBV5-1; clone_size: few; cdr3_nt: TGCGCCAGCAGCTTAGCGGGAGAAGATTACGAGCAGTACTTC; cdr3_aa: CASSLAGEDYEQYF
j_call: TRBJ1-5; d_call: -; v_call: TRBV24-1; clone_size: -; cdr3_nt: TGTGCCACCAGTGATTCCCGGGGCAGGGGTAAAGATCAGCCCCAGCATTTT; cdr3_aa: CATSDSRGRGKDQPQHF
j_call: TRBJ2-7; d_call: TRBD2; v_call: TRBV20-1; clone_size: few; cdr3_nt: TGCAGTGCGAGATTAGCGGGAGGCTCCTACGAGCAGTACTTC; cdr3_aa: CSARLAGGSYEQYF
j_call: TRBJ2-5; d_call: TRBD2; v_call: TRBV28; clone_size: -; cdr3_nt: TGTGCCAGCAGTCCGCGGGGGGCCCAAGAGACCCAGTACTTC; cdr3_aa: CASSPRGAQETQYF
j_call: TRBJ2-1; d_call: TRBD1; v_call: TRBV25-1; clone_size: -; cdr3_nt: TGTGCCAGCAGTGGGGGACAGGGAAAAAACGATTGGTACAATGAGCAGTTCTTC; cdr3_aa: CASSGGQGKNDWYNEQFF
j_call: TRBJ1-1; d_call: -; v_call: TRBV7-2; clone_size: -; cdr3_nt: TGTGCCAGCAGCTTGCCCCGGGACACATCGAGGAGGGCTTTCTTT; cdr3_aa: CASSLPRDTSRRAFF
j_call: TRBJ2-7; d_call: TRBD2; v_call: TRBV25-1; clone_size: -; cdr3_nt: TGTGCCAGCACCAAAGGGCGAGCGGGAGGCCGGGAGCAGTACTTC; cdr3_aa: CASTKGRAGGREQYF
j_call: TRBJ2-7; d_call: TRBD2; v_call: TRBV2; clone_size: few; cdr3_nt: TGTGCCAGCAGTGAAAGGACTAGCGTCACCTACGAGCAGTACTTC; cdr3_aa: CASSERTSVTYEQYF
j_call: TRBJ2-3; d_call: -; v_call: TRBV29-1; clone_size: few; cdr3_nt: TGCAGCATTGATGGGGGCACAGATACGCAGTATTTT; cdr3_aa: CSIDGGTDTQYF
j_call: TRBJ2-2; d_call: -; v_call: TRBV5-6; clone_size: -; cdr3_nt: TGTGCCAGCAGCTTGTCTTACGGGGAGCTGTTTTTT; cdr3_aa: CASSLSYGELFF
j_call: TRBJ2-3; d_call: TRBD2; v_call: TRBV20-1; clone_size: -; cdr3_nt: TGCAGTGCTACTAGCGGGAGGGCCCCAGATACGCAGTATTTT; cdr3_aa: CSATSGRAPDTQYF
j_call: TRBJ1-1; d_call: -; v_call: TRBV6-2/TRBV6-3; clone_size: once; cdr3_nt: TGTGCCAGCAGACGCTGGGGGAGCAACCGGGACCCGAGAAGGGGGGGAAACACTGATGCTTTCTTT; cdr3_aa: CASRRWGSNRDPRRGGNTDAFF
j_call: TRBJ2-7; d_call: -; v_call: TRBV25-1; clone_size: few; cdr3_nt: TGTGCCAGCACCCTGGGGGACGGGGATTACGAGCAGTACTTC; cdr3_aa: CASTLGDGDYEQYF
j_call: TRBJ2-5; d_call: -; v_call: TRBV6-5; clone_size: few; cdr3_nt: TGTGCCAGCAGTAACAGGGATAAAGAGACCCAGTACTTC; cdr3_aa: CASSNRDKETQYF
j_call: TRBJ2-7; d_call: TRBD1; v_call: TRBV29-1; clone_size: few; cdr3_nt: TGCAGCGTGGAAAAAAGGGGACAGACAAACTACGAGCAGTACTTC; cdr3_aa: CSVEKRGQTNYEQYF
j_call: TRBJ1-5; d_call: TRBD1; v_call: TRBV6-2/TRBV6-3; clone_size: few; cdr3_nt: TGTGCCAGCAGTTCCGGACAGGGACCCCAGCCCCAGCATTTT; cdr3_aa: CASSSGQGPQPQHF
j_call: TRBJ2-1; d_call: -; v_call: TRBV7-9; clone_size: few; cdr3_nt: TGTGCCAGCAGCGAGTATGAGCAGTTCTTC; cdr3_aa: CASSEYEQFF
j_call: TRBJ2-2; d_call: -; v_call: TRBV27; clone_size: few; cdr3_nt: TGTGCCAGCAGTTTTTTAGGGGTCACCGGGGAGCTGTTTTTT; cdr3_aa: CASSFLGVTGELFF
j_call: TRBJ1-1; d_call: -; v_call: TRBV2; clone_size: few; cdr3_nt: TGTGCCAGCAGTGGGGGACTAGGACAGAGAGTCATGAACACTGAAGCTTTCTTT; cdr3_aa: CASSGGLGQRVMNTEAFF
j_call: TRBJ2-2; d_call: TRBD1; v_call: TRBV28; clone_size: many; cdr3_nt: TGTGCCAGCAGTCCCGGACAGGGGCACACCGGGGAGCTGTTTTTT; cdr3_aa: CASSPGQGHTGELFF
j_call: TRBJ1-1; d_call: -; v_call: TRBV7-9; clone_size: -; cdr3_nt: TGTGCCAGCAGCCCGGAGGGGAAAAACACTGAAGCTTTCTTT; cdr3_aa: CASSPEGKNTEAFF
j_call: TRBJ2-7; d_call: -; v_call: TRBV29-1; clone_size: few; cdr3_nt: TGCAGCGTTGAGTTGGAACGGGACCCTCGAAGGTGGCAGTACTTC; cdr3_aa: CSVELERDPRRWQYF